This T cell receptor (beta chain) was identified in a study of blood T cell repertoires in COVID-19. Study-level background: The origin of the acute and convalescent COVID-19 samples was the United States, Italy and Spain. PBMCs, B-cell-depleted T cells, or T cells were the source of the cDNA or gDNA that made up the material.

The protocol was immunoSEQ multiplex PCR, while the TCRdb copy is restricted to in-frame clones and leaves out a portion. Among about 200,000 clones listed, about nine tenths were seen once. With regard to this clone: One end of the junction fails to match germline, which may point to a read error.

Sequencing was carried out using peripheral blood. The TCR originated in a man between 50 and 59 years old with acute or convalescent COVID-19.

This chain's CDR3 is CASSLGPTRDSRSF. The CDR3 nucleotides read TGTGCCAGCAGCTTGGGACCAACCCGGGACAGCCGGTCCTTC. The chain links TRBV5-5 to TRBJ1-2; 7 bases agree with TRBD1. The CDR3 sequence is 14 residues long. Per germline, CDR1 SGHKS and CDR2 YYEKEE (reference sequence).